Sequencing of this T cell receptor (beta chain) was carried out in a study of post-analysis software for immune sequencing data. About the research overall: Included among the disease courses, which were recorded for the cohort, were relapsing-remitting, secondary progressive and progressive-relapsing multiple sclerosis.

Ten or more counts support this clonotype. Its antigen is not identified. Whole-study findings and limits: Batch-matched samples strongly co-clustered by F measure. In patients, four to six TRBV segments were more frequent than in controls, with TRBV5-6, TRBV5-1 and TRBV20-1 among them. Controls' normalized Chao1 diversity significantly exceeded that of multiple sclerosis patients.

Built from TCR beta cDNA, the libraries had unique molecular identifiers in them. Researchers reported 400,000 to 600,000 cDNA molecules coming from roughly 0.93 to 9.6 million T cells. MiXCR was run by TCRdb on the PCR reads, yielding one entry per CDR3 protein. The table shows about 190,000 distinct CDR3 sequences, with approximately 28% occurring only once. V shed 5 bases, J shed 8 bases, and the junction held 9 bases outside the gene matches. Germline-derived CDR1 and CDR2 are SQVTM and ANQGSEA. The CDR3 is 13 amino acids. The chain combines TRBV29-1 with TRBJ2-1; 7 bases align to TRBD1. This TCR was recovered from a girl under 18 with multiple sclerosis. Source material: blood. The CDR3 spells CSVSQGVRDEQFF. The DNA of the CDR3 is TGCAGCGTTTCCCAGGGGGTGAGGGATGAGCAGTTCTTC.